The 11 T cell receptor beta chains given below trace back to one sample, sequenced in a study of shared clonotypes between healthy human individuals. CD8 cells classed as naive were CD45RO-negative and positively selected for CCR7, excluding terminally differentiated effector memory CD45RA+ cells. Generated by immunoSEQ multiplex PCR, the TCRdb table keeps only in-frame clones and is missing some. The table includes some 2 million clones, 85% to 95% detected once. What was sequenced was naive CD8+ T cells sorted from blood. The receptors derive from a man aged 18 to 29 in good health.

The V gene is TRBV30, the J gene TRBJ1-1; D is unclear. V was cut by 8 bases and J by 4 bases, with 14 bases left in between. CDR3 length equals 12 residues. Germline CDR1 and CDR2: GTSNPN and SVGIG (reference sequence). The DNA of the CDR3 is TGTGCCCACGGTTGGGATTCCACTGAAGCTTTCTTT. Its translation is CAHGWDSTEAFF. The variable domain in full, with the rest retrieved from reference TRBV30 and TRBJ1-1, is SQTIHQWPATLVQPVGSPLSLECTVEGTSNPNLYWYRQAAGRGLQLLFYSVGIGQISSEVPQNLSASRPQDRQFILSSKKLLLSDSGFYLCAHGWDSTEAFFGQGTRLTVV.

Regarding this clone: The same CDR3 is also encoded by other DNA sequences in this sample. V gene TRBV6-1 combines with J gene TRBJ2-7; the D is unclear. The CDR3 is 15 amino acids. Germline CDR1 reads MNHNS; CDR2 reads SASEGT. Trimming took off 2 bases at V and 0 bases at J, with 11 bases between the two ends. CDR3 DNA sequence: TGTGCCAGCAGTGAATACAGTTTGAGCTCCTACGAGCAGTACTTC. It specifies CASSEYSLSSYEQYF.

This clone is a singleton in its sample. The chain carries TRBV27 and TRBJ2-5; D is possibly TRBD1 (6 bases). The CDR3 length is 15 residues. Looked up from germline, CDR1 is MNHEY and CDR2 is SMNVEV (reference sequence). V was pared by 5 bases and J by 5 bases, with 18 bases between. The CDR3 DNA is TGTGCCAGCAGTGCTTCCCCGGCAGGGGCGGAGACCCAGTACTTC. It is translated as CASSASPAGAETQYF.

Comment on this clone: A read error is possible here, since a much larger clone lies one base away. The rearrangement uses TRBV30 and TRBJ1-5, with a possible D match to TRBD1 (5 bases). The CDR3 runs to 15 residues. Germline V gene lookup returns CDR1 GTSNPN and CDR2 SVGIG (reference sequence). The germline V and J ends were trimmed by 3 bases and 4 bases, with 16 bases remaining between them. The CDR3 coding sequence is TGTGCCTGGAGAAGTTTGGGGGGTAGAAATCAGCCCCAGCATTTT. Protein: CAWRSLGGRNQPQHF. Full variable domain (remainder filled in from reference TRBV30 and TRBJ1-5): SQTIHQWPATLVQPVGSPLSLECTVEGTSNPNLYWYRQAAGRGLQLLFYSVGIGQISSEVPQNLSASRPQDRQFILSSKKLLLSDSGFYLCAWRSLGGRNQPQHFGDGTRLSIL.

The V and J genes are TRBV6-6 and TRBJ2-7; 8 bases align to TRBD2. From germline, CDR1 is MNHNY and CDR2 SVGAGI (reference sequence). J was trimmed by 2 bases and V by 6 bases; bases with no gene match: 6. The length of the CDR3 is 14 residues. CDR3 sequence: CASSPTAGAYEQYF. In DNA form, the CDR3 reads TGTGCCAGCAGCCCTACAGCGGGGGCCTACGAGCAGTACTTC.

This chain joins TRBV11-2 and TRBJ2-2; 7 bases are shared with TRBD2. V dropped 4 bases and J dropped 6; count of bases not matched to a gene: 11. The CDR3 runs to 16 residues. From germline, CDR1 is SGHAT and CDR2 FQNNGV. The CDR3 sequence is CASSSQERGGAGELFF. The CDR3 DNA sequence: TGTGCCAGCAGCTCTCAGGAGCGGGGTGGAGCCGGGGAGCTGTTTTTT.

This clone appeared once. V is TRBV2 and J is TRBJ2-1; 10 nucleotides line up with TRBD2. The J segment lost 1 base and the V segment lost 6 bases, leaving 12 bases of the junction unmatched. The CDR3 has 18 residues. In germline, CDR1 is SNHLY, CDR2 FYNNEI. The CDR3 loop is CASSLSSSSGSSYNEQFF. The CDR3 DNA sequence: TGTGCCAGCAGCCTGTCCTCTTCTAGCGGGAGTTCCTACAATGAGCAGTTCTTC.

V usage is TRBV4-2 and J usage is TRBJ2-5; TRBD2 aligns across 12 bases. Germline-derived CDR1 and CDR2 are LGHNA and YNFKEQ. V lost 0 bases to trimming and J lost 6 bases; unmatched junction nucleotides: 5. This CDR3 is 16 amino acids long. DNA of the CDR3: TGTGCCAGCAGCCAAGAGTCTAGCGGGGGGGAACAGACCCAGTACTTC. Amino acids: CASSQESSGGEQTQYF.

The chain has TRBV6-5 and TRBJ1-4; TRBD1 matches 7 bases. This CDR3 spans 16 amino acids. V lost 0 bases to trimming and J lost 4 bases; unmatched junction nucleotides: 5. Germline V lookup: CDR1 MNHEY, CDR2 SVGAGI. The CDR3 protein is CASSYSVGQINEKLFF. Written as DNA, the CDR3 is TGTGCCAGCAGTTACTCGGTGGGACAGATTAATGAAAAACTGTTTTTT.

The chain couples TRBV28 to TRBJ2-5; no clear D gene. Germline assignment: CDR1 MDHEN and CDR2 SYDVKM. This CDR3 has 14 residues. Trimming took off 5 bases at V and 1 base at J, with 11 bases between the two ends. The CDR3 DNA reads TGTGCCAGCAGTCCCAGCCAGCTCCAAGAGACCCAGTACTTC. Protein product: CASSPSQLQETQYF.

The chain links TRBV11-2 to TRBJ1-1; the match to TRBD1 covers 7 bases. CDR1 SGHAT and CDR2 FQNNGV come from the germline V gene. CDR3 length: 15 residues. Trimming cost V 6 bases and J 3 bases; bases outside gene matches: 10. CDR3 protein: CASRRRQGGDTEAFF. In nucleotides, the CDR3 is TGTGCCAGCAGGCGTCGACAGGGAGGGGACACTGAAGCTTTCTTT.